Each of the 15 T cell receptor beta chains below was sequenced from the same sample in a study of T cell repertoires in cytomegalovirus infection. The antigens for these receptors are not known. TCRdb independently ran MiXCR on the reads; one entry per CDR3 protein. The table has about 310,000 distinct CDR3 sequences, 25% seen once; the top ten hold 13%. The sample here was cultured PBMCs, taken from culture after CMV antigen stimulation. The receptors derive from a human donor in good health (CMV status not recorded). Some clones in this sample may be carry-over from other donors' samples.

In nucleotides, the CDR3 is TGCGCCAGCAGTGAGGTACAGGGTGCCGGGGAGCTGTTTTTT. Its translation is CASSEVQGAGELFF. The chain links TRBV10-2 to TRBJ2-2; D perhaps matches TRBD1 (6 bases). Trimming took off 2 bases at V and 6 bases at J, with 10 bases between the two ends. CDR3 length: 14 residues. Germline V lookup: CDR1 WSHSY, CDR2 SAAADI.

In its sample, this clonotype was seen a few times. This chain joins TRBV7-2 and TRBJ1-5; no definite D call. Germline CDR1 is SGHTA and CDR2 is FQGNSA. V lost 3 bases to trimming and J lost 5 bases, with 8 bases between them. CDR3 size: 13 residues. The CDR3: CASSLDLDQPQHF. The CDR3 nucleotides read TGTGCCAGCAGCTTGGACCTAGATCAGCCCCAGCATTTT.

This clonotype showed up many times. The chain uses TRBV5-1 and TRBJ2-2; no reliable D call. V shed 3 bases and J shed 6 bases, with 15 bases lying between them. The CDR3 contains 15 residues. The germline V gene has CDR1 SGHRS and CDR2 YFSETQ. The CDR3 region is CASSSDPGTAGELFF. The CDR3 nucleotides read TGCGCCAGCAGCTCAGACCCGGGTACAGCCGGGGAGCTGTTTTTT.

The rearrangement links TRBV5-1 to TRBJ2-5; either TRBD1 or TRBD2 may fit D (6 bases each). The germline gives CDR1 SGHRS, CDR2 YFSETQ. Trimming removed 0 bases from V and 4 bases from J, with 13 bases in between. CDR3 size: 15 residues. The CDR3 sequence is CASSLADGGGETQYF. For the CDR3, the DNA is TGCGCCAGCAGCTTGGCCGACGGAGGGGGAGAGACCCAGTACTTC.

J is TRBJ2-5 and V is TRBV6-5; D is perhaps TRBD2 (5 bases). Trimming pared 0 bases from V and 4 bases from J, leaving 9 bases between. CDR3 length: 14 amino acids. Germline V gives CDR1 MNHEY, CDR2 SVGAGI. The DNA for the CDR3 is TGTGCCAGCAGTTACTCGAGCGGCGGAGAGACCCAGTACTTC. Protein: CASSYSSGGETQYF.

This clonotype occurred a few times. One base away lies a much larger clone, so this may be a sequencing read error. CDR3 DNA: TGTGCCAGCAGCTTTACAGGGAATCAGCCCCAGCATTTT. This sequence encodes CASSFTGNQPQHF. The chain recombines TRBV7-2 with TRBJ1-5; TRBD1 is a possible D gene (6 bases). The CDR3 runs 13 residues. Germline assignment: CDR1 SGHTA and CDR2 FQGNSA. Trimming shortened V by 3 bases and J by 4 bases, and 7 bases separated the two germline ends.

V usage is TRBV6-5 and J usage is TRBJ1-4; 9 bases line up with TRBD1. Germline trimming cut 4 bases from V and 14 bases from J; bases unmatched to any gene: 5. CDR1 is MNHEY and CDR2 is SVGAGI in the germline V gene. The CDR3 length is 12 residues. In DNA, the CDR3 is TGTGCCAGCAGTTCCCGGGACAGGGTCCTGTTTTTT. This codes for CASSSRDRVLFF.

The CDR3 protein is CATSDHGAPSTDTQYF. CDR3 sequence (DNA): TGTGCCACCAGTGACCACGGGGCCCCAAGCACAGATACGCAGTATTTT. The chain employs TRBV24-1 and TRBJ2-3, with D possibly called TRBD1 or TRBD2 (5 bases each). Per the germline V gene, CDR1 is KGHDR and CDR2 is SFDVKD. The CDR3 spans 16 residues. The V gene lost 4 bases and the J gene lost 0 bases, with 13 bases spanning the gap.

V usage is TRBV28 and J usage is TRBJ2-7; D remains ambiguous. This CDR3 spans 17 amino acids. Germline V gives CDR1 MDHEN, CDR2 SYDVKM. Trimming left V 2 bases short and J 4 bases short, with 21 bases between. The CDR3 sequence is CASSLSRTGALNYEQYF. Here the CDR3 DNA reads TGTGCCAGCAGTTTAAGTCGGACGGGTGCCCTTAATTACGAGCAGTACTTC.

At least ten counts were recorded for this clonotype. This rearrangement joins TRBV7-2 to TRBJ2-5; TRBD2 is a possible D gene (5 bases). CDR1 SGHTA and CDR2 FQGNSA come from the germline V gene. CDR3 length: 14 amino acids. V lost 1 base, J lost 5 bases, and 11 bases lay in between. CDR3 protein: CASSLGSSRETQYF. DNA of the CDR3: TGTGCCAGCAGCTTAGGGTCTAGCCGCGAGACCCAGTACTTC.

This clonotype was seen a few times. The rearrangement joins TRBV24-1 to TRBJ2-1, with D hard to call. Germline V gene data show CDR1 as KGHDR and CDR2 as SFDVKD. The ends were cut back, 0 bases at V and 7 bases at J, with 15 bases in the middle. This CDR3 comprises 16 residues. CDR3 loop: CATSDLKAGSKNEQFF. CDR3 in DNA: TGTGCCACCAGTGATTTGAAGGCAGGCTCAAAAAATGAGCAGTTCTTC.

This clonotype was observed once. The chain's CDR3 is CSAPDPVFLGSYEQYF. DNA of the CDR3: TGCAGTGCCCCAGACCCCGTGTTTCTGGGCTCCTACGAGCAGTACTTC. The chain combines TRBV20-1 with TRBJ2-7; D not certain. This CDR3 contains 16 residues. CDR1 and CDR2 (germline): DFQATT, SNEGSKA (reference sequence). V was shortened by 6 bases and J by 0 bases, with 21 bases between the two germline ends.

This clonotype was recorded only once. CDR3 DNA sequence: TGTGCCAGCAGTTACTCGAGATGGGGGGACACTGAAGCTTTCTTT. Encoded protein: CASSYSRWGDTEAFF. The chain carries TRBV6-6 and TRBJ1-1, with a weak D call TRBD1 (5 bases). Trimming stripped 0 bases from V and 3 bases from J, with 11 bases between. Germline values: CDR1 MNHNY, CDR2 SVGAGI (reference sequence). The CDR3 is 15 amino acids.

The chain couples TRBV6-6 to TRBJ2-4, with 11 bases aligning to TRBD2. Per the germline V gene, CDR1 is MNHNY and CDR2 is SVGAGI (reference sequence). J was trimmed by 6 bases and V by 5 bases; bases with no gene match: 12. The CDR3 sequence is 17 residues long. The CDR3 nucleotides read TGTGCCAGCAGTCGAGACGGACTAGCGGGCTGGAGAAACATTCAGTACTTC. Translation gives CASSRDGLAGWRNIQYF.

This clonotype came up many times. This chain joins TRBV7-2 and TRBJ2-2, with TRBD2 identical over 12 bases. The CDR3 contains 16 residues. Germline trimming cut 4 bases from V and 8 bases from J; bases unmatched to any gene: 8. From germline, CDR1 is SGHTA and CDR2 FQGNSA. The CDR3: CASSYRLAGVTGELFF. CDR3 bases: TGTGCCAGCAGCTACCGACTAGCGGGAGTGACGGGGGAGCTGTTTTTT.